This record concerns one TCR beta chain sequence. This clone was recorded only once. No cognate antigen has been identified for it. No much larger clone is present one base from it, and per-base qualities are unavailable. The library was generated by the immunoSEQ multiplex PCR assay. A mixture of 60 forward primers for TCR Vbeta segments and 13 reverse primers for TCR Jbeta segments was used in the multiplex PCR. Amplification of the CDR3 region of rearranged TCR beta genes was performed with a multiplex PCR assay on genomic DNA. On the Illumina HiSeq System, the amplified TCR beta libraries were sequenced as 87-base-pair reads. As for the original processing: A later analysis tallied 80 million to 95 million unique TCR beta chains across the 610 or so repertoires, and around 9.9 million of those chains were shared by two or more donors. Raw reads were error-corrected and collapsed into unique sequences by a nearest-neighbor algorithm in which closely related sequences were merged to remove PCR and sequencing errors. V, D and J gene segments were assigned by aligning CDR3 sequences to IMGT reference sequences. For a sequence to be retained, a match of at least six nucleotides to both a V gene segment and a J gene segment was required. A rearrangement counted as productive if the CDR3 had no stop codons and remained in frame with V and J, and every other rearrangement counted as non-productive. CDR3 was defined by IMGT convention, running from the second conserved V-encoded cysteine to the conserved J-encoded phenylalanine. Sequences without an unambiguous match to a single V gene segment were excluded from the earlier analysis of a few hundred of the donors. An earlier analysis of several hundred of the donors called V segments functional above 56.7% productive rearrangements and segregating when the between-donor standard deviation exceeded 5%. A statistical classification framework was developed to diagnose cytomegalovirus status using the catalog of TCR beta chain sequences. A later analysis assigned V and J genes by comparing TCR nucleotide sequences with IMGT/GENE-DB human TR gene sequences. A later analysis assigned CDR3 sequences and most-parsimonious VDJ recombination scenarios with the TCRdist pipeline. A later analysis defined each TCR beta chain by its CDR3 amino acid sequence plus V-gene family, and excluded reads lacking a unique V-gene family. As a way to deal with suspected cross-contamination and a sequencing artifact, a later analysis dropped roughly 620 nucleotide sequences that were highly shared and had low generation probability. In a later analysis, a clonal expansion index was calculated for each public chain from normalized within-repertoire ranks of inferred template counts. Generation probabilities in a later analysis came from a VDJ recombination model fitted to out-of-frame rearrangements, and those results were checked against IGoR. Hypergeometric tests were used in a later analysis to score TCR-TCR, TCR-HLA and TCR-CMV co-occurrence, with a repertoire-size bias correction applied to the TCR pairs. A later analysis estimated false discovery rates by permuting HLA or CMV assignments 20 times. In a later analysis, co-occurring TCRs were grouped with DBSCAN, and TCRdist sequence similarity was added when clustering was performed within HLA-allele-positive subsets. Co-occurrence clustering excluded repertoires with fewer than 30,000 or more than 120,000 public chains, plus five with anomalous nucleotide sharing. Drawn from immuneACCESS, this table holds only the in-frame rearrangements with V and J called that TCRdb kept. Clones are partly lost; checked studies trace under half to an unresolved V gene and leave the rest unexplained. Clone size and V and J calls were adopted from that table, with D and trimming inferred from the DNA. For this sample the table gives 55,000 to 70,000 clones, of which almost 70% were detected only once. The top ten clonotypes cover around a sixth of the sample.

This sample is drawn from a study of cytomegalovirus exposure and HLA in healthy donors (dated by TCRdb to about 2017). With regard to the full study: In an earlier analysis of some 550 of the donors, under 300 Gb of sequence data and 117 million unique TCR beta sequences from about 190 million T cells were reported. An early release covering 550 to 650 HLA-typed donors comprised around 300 gigabases of sequencing data and around 80 million unique TCR sequences. The genetic ancestry cluster associated with self-reported Caucasian donors included 70% to 85% of the 398 genotyped donors. The study aimed to test whether signatures of past pathogen exposure could be identified by cataloging public T cell receptors. The study used immunosequencing to profile the T cell repertoires of hundreds of subjects and linked those repertoires to cytomegalovirus serostatus. A separate validation cohort of 100 to 150 different subjects was used in addition to the roughly 700-subject first cohort. To predict cytomegalovirus infection status, the study brought together high-throughput TCR immunosequencing, statistical association of individual TCRs with disease status, and machine learning. In a later analysis, previously published TCR beta repertoires from some 640 donors were re-analyzed and high-resolution HLA genotyping was added so that TCR occurrence patterns could be studied. Rather than using new phenotypic data, the later analysis identified candidate immune exposures from TCR beta sequences and from how often those sequences occurred across donors. An earlier analysis of about 600 of the donors used high-throughput TCR beta sequencing to judge whether each TCR beta V gene segment behaved as functional or pseudogenic. Donor age, sex, ethnicity and CMV serostatus were compiled together with the repertoire data. In a later genetic analysis, genome-wide SNP genotypes for about 55% of the roughly 670 donors were used, and that subset was treated as a discovery cohort. All discovery cohort repertoires had been generated on a single sequencing platform. HLA typing covered class I and class II loci at four-digit resolution. The number of donors typed differed by locus, with roughly 629-640 for A, B, C, DRB1 and DQB1, more than 500 for DQA1, nearly 610 for DPA1, and some 470 for DPB1. Because of strong linkage in the cohort, roughly five DR-DQ haplotypes were treated as single units for association and clustering. On average, around 240,000 unique TCR beta nucleotide sequences were sequenced per donor among 398 genotyped donors of the cohort, with about 19% of those sequences being non-productive.

Relative to germline, V is missing 1 base and J is missing 4 bases, with 10 bases of the junction outside any gene match. The cysteine opens and the phenylalanine closes a CDR3 of 16 amino acids. Kept here is only the CDR3 DNA, which spans 48 bases and is read in frame from base 1. The germline V gene encodes CDR1 LNHDA and CDR2 SQIVND (reference sequence). In total, around 600 healthy bone marrow donors made up the cohort. At the time of sampling, every cohort member was nominally healthy, though immune exposures that went unrecorded were likely present. The donor tested CMV seropositive, placing the donor among the 289 seropositive members of the cohort. A peripheral blood sample was provided by each donor, and peripheral blood mononuclear cells were used for TCR beta sequencing. The Qiagen DNeasy Blood Extraction Kit was used to extract genomic DNA from the blood cell samples. What the research found in general, with its limitations: Because counts were too low, approximately 18 rarely observed V segments, including chromosome 9 orphons, were excluded from the earlier analysis of a few hundred of the donors. A further reported finding was that TCR beta sequences accurately predicted the HLA-A and HLA-B alleles for most subjects in the first cohort. Immune exposure information for the cohort was limited to CMV serostatus. In vitro tests confirmed that a few of the cytomegalovirus-associated TCR beta chains recognize cytomegalovirus antigens. It was suggested by the authors that the approach could potentially be generalized to other disease states and immunological phenotypes. Compared with equally common non-associated chains, HLA-associated TCR beta chains in a later analysis were more clonally expanded and had lower generation probabilities. The sequencing pipeline was judged likely to have produced a cluster of highly shared sequence variants as a technical artifact. An association between a missense DCLRE1C variant and V-gene and J-gene trimming of TCR beta chains was found in a later genetic analysis and replicated in an independent cohort. Correlated functional status among segregating V segments might be attributable to linkage disequilibrium, but an unknown experimental factor could not be ruled out. In a later analysis, the rate of TCR association differed among HLA loci, with DRB1 alleles having the most associated TCRs and HLA-C alleles having the fewest. Some IMGT-functional V segments, including TRBV6-2 and TRBV6-3, could not be distinguished by the 87-base-pair reads and were therefore excluded. Because HLA typing was unavailable for some donors at each locus, only the typed subset was used in association tests. The presence/absence analyses assumed that sequencing depth was roughly uniform across donors, and that assumption may not be true. The study listed approximately 150 TCR beta chains as associated with cytomegalovirus. At a false discovery rate of 0.05, a later analysis linked under 20,000 TCR beta sequences to specific HLA alleles. In both the original and validation cohorts, the classifier was reported to diagnose cytomegalovirus status with high specificity and sensitivity. In a later genetic analysis, fewer N-insertions in productive TCRs were reported among donors in an Asian-associated ancestry cluster than the roughly 710-donor mean. In an earlier analysis of about 600 of the donors, most TCR beta V segments appeared in productive rearrangements about 87% or about 30% of the time, broadly matching IMGT annotations. A later analysis found that most CMV-associated TCR beta chains appeared HLA-restricted, with HLA associations seemingly driven largely by CMV exposure. When HLA alleles, especially DR and DQ, strongly co-occurred, attributing TCR associations to individual alleles was difficult. In this cohort, only TCR beta chains were sequenced, and detectable features were limited by the absence of alpha or paired-chain data. Several of the top co-occurrence clusters appeared to be linked to parvovirus B19, influenza, CMV and Epstein-Barr virus, according to a later analysis. While some public TCRs were present in many individuals, most TCR sequences turned up only very rarely across donors.

The sequence came from a middle-aged man in good health and CMV-seropositive. The rearranged chain carries TRBV19 and TRBJ2-7, and TRBD1 matches 7 of the central bases. Sequences were obtained from PBMCs. The CDR3 corresponds to CASSIVSRTGPYEQYF. The bases are TGTGCCAGTAGTATAGTTTCCCGGACAGGCCCTTACGAGCAGTACTTC.